This T cell receptor (beta chain) was recovered during a study of high-grade serous ovarian cancer treatment subgroups. Worth noting for this clone: The target antigen is unknown.

The tumor samples were collected prior to definitive surgery or chemotherapy. Generated by immunoSEQ multiplex PCR, the TCRdb table keeps only in-frame clones and is missing some. Among approximately 5,300 clones listed, less than 85% were seen once. CDR1 and CDR2 (germline): SGHNT, YYREEE (reference sequence). The CDR3 length is 20 residues. Unmatched junction bases numbered 16, after V lost 4 bases and J lost 5 bases. Study-level results: Higher neoantigen levels went with greater TCR clonal relatedness. These tumor repertoires lack spatial information from bulk sequencing. Repertoire similarity ranged about 0.095 to 0.8 between tumors of one patient.

This receptor was obtained from a human donor with high-grade serous ovarian cancer. V and J are TRBV5-4 and TRBJ2-1; 15 bases are shared with TRBD2. Material for sequencing was tumor tissue. CDR3 in DNA: TGTGCCAGCAGCGCACCCACCGGGACTAGCGGGGGGCCGGGTGACAATGAGCAGTTCTTC. Translating it yields CASSAPTGTSGGPGDNEQFF.